The 25 T cell receptor beta chains below were found in one sample sequenced in a study of response to subunit inactivated influenza vaccine. TCRdb re-derived calls from the RT-PCR reads in MiXCR, one entry per CDR3 protein. The sample holds roughly 650,000 distinct CDR3 sequences, 13% to 15% seen once. Sequencing used PBMCs from blood, obtained 14 to 15 days before vaccination. These receptors originate from a man aged 45-65 years who received an inactivated influenza vaccine.

V gene TRBV2 combines with J gene TRBJ2-1; D is tentatively TRBD1 or TRBD2 (7 bases each). Per germline, CDR1 SNHLY and CDR2 FYNNEI. The CDR3 consists of 13 residues. V gave up 7 bases and J gave up 4 bases, with 11 bases separating them. In DNA form, the CDR3 reads TGTGCCAGCACCCAGGGGGGGTACAATGAGCAGTTCTTC. Its translation: CASTQGGYNEQFF.

This clonotype has more than one count but fewer than ten. As DNA, the CDR3 is TGTGCCACCAGTGATTTCCAACGGGGGAACCAAGAGACCCAGTACTTC. Its translation: CATSDFQRGNQETQYF. The V call is TRBV24-1, the J call TRBJ2-5; perhaps TRBD2 as D (6 bases). The CDR3 spans 16 residues. From germline, CDR1 is KGHDR and CDR2 SFDVKD. V was clipped by 1 base and J by 0 bases, with 11 bases between them.

This clonotype was recorded at least ten times. The chain is built from TRBV6-6 and TRBJ1-2, with a tentative D call TRBD1 (6 bases). Germline CDR1 and CDR2: MNHNY and SVGAGI (reference sequence). Trimming stripped 1 base from V and 7 bases from J, with 7 bases between. The CDR3 length is 12 residues. The DNA of the CDR3 is TGTGCCAGCAGTTACTTCAGGGGTGGCTACACCTTC. This translates into CASSYFRGGYTF.

The CDR3 coding sequence is TGCAGCGTTGGGGACAGGAGAGGCGAGCAGTACTTC. This codes for CSVGDRRGEQYF. The V gene is TRBV29-1, the J gene TRBJ2-7, with 8 bases aligning to TRBD1. The CDR3 contains 12 residues. CDR1 and CDR2 (germline): SQVTM, ANQGSEA. The J segment lost 6 bases and the V segment lost 4 bases, leaving 5 bases of the junction unmatched.

CDR3 protein: CSARSGVVTDTQYF. The CDR3 DNA is TGCAGTGCTAGAAGCGGGGTTGTCACAGATACGCAGTATTTT. The chain recombines TRBV20-1 with TRBJ2-3; 7 positions match TRBD2. CDR3 length: 14 residues. Germline V lookup: CDR1 DFQATT, CDR2 SNEGSKA (reference sequence). V lost 2 bases to trimming and J lost 2 bases; unmatched junction nucleotides: 4.

The chain has TRBV18 and TRBJ1-1, with D perhaps matching TRBD1 (5 bases). Trimming removed 6 bases from V and 3 bases from J, with 8 bases in between. The germline V gene has CDR1 KGHSH and CDR2 LQKENI. The CDR3 has 12 amino acids. CDR3 loop: CASSRTYTEAFF. The CDR3 DNA follows: TGTGCCAGCTCCAGGACATACACTGAAGCTTTCTTT.

The chain recombines TRBV15 with TRBJ2-1; D may match TRBD1 or TRBD2 (6 bases each). Germline CDR1 is LNHNV and CDR2 is YYDKDF (reference sequence). V dropped 0 bases and J dropped 7 bases, with 16 bases sitting between them. The CDR3 sequence is 16 residues long. The CDR3 nucleotides read TGTGCCACCAGCAGAGAGGGCCAGGGGAGGTGGAATGAGCAGTTCTTC. It encodes CATSREGQGRWNEQFF.

The chain uses TRBV7-8 and TRBJ1-6; TRBD1 is a possible D gene (5 bases). The germline gives CDR1 SGHVS, CDR2 FQNEAQ. V lost 1 base to trimming and J lost 7 bases, with 14 bases between them. CDR3 size: 16 residues. The CDR3 DNA reads TGTGCCAGCAGCTTAGGCCCCGGGACGGTGAATTCACCCCTCCACTTT. Translated: CASSLGPGTVNSPLHF.

This clonotype has a handful of counts. The genes are TRBV15 and TRBJ2-5; no definite D call. Looked up from germline, CDR1 is LNHNV and CDR2 is YYDKDF (reference sequence). The CDR3 totals 15 residues. Trimming shortened V by 5 bases and J by 0 bases, and 13 bases separated the two germline ends. The CDR3 loop reads CATSADSEYQETQYF. DNA for the CDR3: TGTGCCACCAGCGCCGACTCCGAGTACCAAGAGACCCAGTACTTC.

This chain uses TRBV30 with TRBJ1-2, with D possibly matching TRBD1 (5 bases). The CDR3 length is 10 residues. Germline CDR1 is GTSNPN and CDR2 is SVGIG (reference sequence). Trimming pared 5 bases from V and 8 bases from J, leaving 9 bases between. This chain's CDR3 is CAWGTRGYTF. In DNA, the CDR3 is TGTGCCTGGGGGACCCGGGGCTACACCTTC.

This clonotype was seen only a few times. The CDR3 protein is CSARGGRDSYNEQFF. For the CDR3, the DNA is TGCAGTGCTAGAGGCGGGAGGGACTCCTACAATGAGCAGTTCTTC. The J gene is TRBJ2-1, the V gene TRBV20-1; TRBD2 matches at 9 bases. With V trimmed by 1 base and J by 0 bases, 1 base remained unmatched. The CDR3 extends over 15 amino acids. The V gene's germline CDR1 is DFQATT and CDR2 SNEGSKA (reference sequence).

The gene calls are TRBV7-8 and TRBJ2-3, with TRBD2 identical over 14 bases. CDR3 length equals 16 residues. V lost 4 bases to trimming and J lost 4 bases; unmatched junction nucleotides: 4. Germline V gene data show CDR1 as SGHVS and CDR2 as FQNEAQ. In nucleotides, the CDR3 is TGTGCCAGCAGCTCCCGACTAGCGGGGGGGCCAGATACGCAGTATTTT. The encoded protein is CASSSRLAGGPDTQYF.

The chain couples TRBV20-1 to TRBJ2-2; D remains ambiguous. CDR3 length: 14 residues. Germline V gene sequence: CDR1 DFQATT, CDR2 SNEGSKA (reference sequence). Trimming took off 0 bases at V and 1 base at J, with 6 bases between the two ends. Here the CDR3 DNA reads TGCAGTGCTAGAGATTCTCTGAACACCGGGGAGCTGTTTTTT. This codes for CSARDSLNTGELFF.

Written as DNA, the CDR3 is TGCGCCAGCAGCCAAGATATGCCTAGCCGGTACAATGAGCAGTTCTTC. This encodes CASSQDMPSRYNEQFF. The chain is built from TRBV4-3 and TRBJ2-1; a possible D gene is TRBD2 (5 bases). The germline V gene has CDR1 LGHNA and CDR2 YSLEER. This CDR3 spans 16 amino acids. Trimming removed 0 bases from V and 4 bases from J, with 13 bases in between.

This clonotype has just a few counts. The CDR3 region is CSAAGTGYGYTF. The CDR3 DNA follows: TGCAGCGCCGCCGGGACAGGGTATGGCTACACCTTC. The chain uses TRBV29-1 and TRBJ1-2, with TRBD1 matching 9 bases. This CDR3 has 12 amino acids. V gave up 7 bases and J gave up 5 bases; unmatched junction bases: 5. Germline assignment: CDR1 SQVTM and CDR2 ANQGSEA.

This clonotype has a count of ten or more. This rearrangement joins TRBV29-1 to TRBJ2-5; D ambiguous. CDR1 and CDR2 (germline): SQVTM, ANQGSEA. The CDR3 contains 14 residues. V was cut by 6 bases and J by 3 bases, with 17 bases left in between. The CDR3 spells CSVVEIFAKETQYF. CDR3 DNA: TGCAGCGTCGTGGAAATATTCGCGAAAGAGACCCAGTACTTC. The full variable domain, its missing parts supplied by reference TRBV29-1 and TRBJ2-5, is SAVISQKPSRDICQRGTSLTIQCQVDSQVTMMFWYRQQPGQSLTLIATANQGSEATYESGFVIDKFPISRPNLTFSTLTVSNMSPEDSSIYLCSVVEIFAKETQYFGPGTRLLVL.

This clonotype was picked up a small number of times. V gene TRBV12-3 or TRBV12-4 combines with J gene TRBJ1-5, with TRBD1 as a possible D gene (6 bases). V was pared by 5 bases and J by 4 bases, with 15 bases between. The CDR3 totals 15 residues. CDR3: CASSQSGGENQPQHF. Written as DNA, the CDR3 is TGTGCCAGCAGTCAGTCCGGGGGCGAGAATCAGCCCCAGCATTTT.

The table lists this clonotype with a few counts. The J gene is TRBJ2-2, the V gene TRBV6-2 or TRBV6-3, with D perhaps matching TRBD1 or TRBD2 (5 bases each). Trimming cost V 8 bases and J 8 bases, with 18 bases left between them. CDR1 and CDR2 from the germline V gene are MNHEY and SVGEGT. There are 14 residues in the CDR3. The CDR3 DNA reads TGTGCCAGCCGTCTAACGGGGCGCAATGGGGAGCTGTTTTTT. It specifies CASRLTGRNGELFF.

The sample holds a few counts of this clonotype. The V gene is TRBV20-1, the J gene TRBJ2-1, with TRBD2 identical over 13 bases. This CDR3 has 14 amino acids. From germline, CDR1 is DFQATT and CDR2 SNEGSKA (reference sequence). V lost 4 bases to trimming and J lost 7 bases; unmatched junction nucleotides: 4. The CDR3 spells CSATLTSGGNEQFF. For the CDR3, the DNA is TGCAGTGCTACCCTGACTAGCGGGGGGAATGAGCAGTTCTTC.

The table lists this clonotype with a few counts. The chain is built from TRBV19 and TRBJ2-1, with 10 bases that match TRBD1. The CDR3 has 17 residues. The junction had 13 bases not matched to a gene; V was cut back by 5 bases and J by 6 bases. Germline lookup yields CDR1 LNHDA and CDR2 SQIVND (reference sequence). The CDR3 spells CASSPLPGQGKFNEQFF. The CDR3, as DNA: TGTGCCAGTAGTCCACTTCCGGGACAGGGGAAATTCAATGAGCAGTTCTTC.

The table lists this clonotype with a few counts. The chain couples TRBV6-5 to TRBJ2-5; D possibly corresponds to TRBD1 (6 bases). The CDR3 runs 15 residues. Trimming pared 2 bases from V and 5 bases from J, leaving 15 bases between. Germline lookup yields CDR1 MNHEY and CDR2 SVGAGI. The CDR3 region is CASSYTQGIGETQYF. The CDR3 DNA sequence: TGTGCCAGCAGTTACACCCAGGGGATCGGGGAGACCCAGTACTTC.

This chain joins TRBV19 and TRBJ1-4, with D perhaps matching TRBD1 (6 bases). The CDR3 runs 14 residues. The V and J ends lost 5 bases and 0 bases respectively, with 7 bases between them. Germline CDR1 is LNHDA and CDR2 is SQIVND (reference sequence). As DNA, the CDR3 is TGTGCCAGTAGTCGGACAGCAACTAATGAAAAACTGTTTTTT. Protein: CASSRTATNEKLFF. The full variable domain, with the rest looked up from reference TRBV19 and TRBJ1-4, is DGGITQSPKYLFRKEGQNVTLSCEQNLNHDAMYWYRQDPGQGLRLIYYSQIVNDFQKGDIAEGYSVSREKKESFPLTVTSAQKNPTAFYLCASSRTATNEKLFFGSGTQLSVL.

This clonotype was counted a few times. This chain's CDR3 is CASSLLAAPYEQYF. The DNA for the CDR3 is TGTGCCAGCTCGTTACTAGCGGCGCCCTACGAGCAGTACTTC. This chain links TRBV27 with TRBJ2-7; 8 bases are a match to TRBD2. This CDR3 comprises 14 residues. Trimming removed 8 bases from V and 2 bases from J; junction bases left unmatched: 8. Germline CDR1 and CDR2: MNHEY and SMNVEV (reference sequence).

This clonotype has more than one count but fewer than ten. The CDR3 bases are TGTGCCATCAGTGTGTCGGGACTAGCGGGGGGTCAAGAGACCCAGTACTTC. The encoded protein is CAISVSGLAGGQETQYF. The J gene is TRBJ2-5, the V gene TRBV10-3; 15 bases fit TRBD2. Germline-derived CDR1 and CDR2 are ENHRY and SYGVKD. The trim removed 4 bases at V and 2 bases at J, leaving 5 bases unmatched. The CDR3 length is 17 residues.

This chain uses TRBV7-9 with TRBJ2-1; 10 bases agree with TRBD2. Losses at the gene ends were 4 bases for V and 7 bases for J; bases not matched to a gene: 7. The CDR3 covers 15 residues. Germline V gene sequence: CDR1 SEHNR, CDR2 FQNEAQ (reference sequence). CDR3 DNA: TGTGCCAGCAGCTCCCCGGGACTAGCGTTTAATGAGCAGTTCTTC. It codes for CASSSPGLAFNEQFF. Together with reference TRBV7-9 and TRBJ2-1, the CDR3 gives the full variable domain: DTGVSQNPRHKITKRGQNVTFRCDPISEHNRLYWYRQTLGQGPEFLTYFQNEAQLEKSRLLSDRFSAERPKGSFSTLEIQRTEQGDSAMYLCASSSPGLAFNEQFFGPGTRLTVL.